One sample yielded the 9 T cell receptor beta chains listed below, sequenced in a study of CD8+CD57+ T cells in acquired aplastic anemia. Both TCR beta VDJ combination and CDR3 sequence profiling were carried out. Genomic DNA was the template for this profiling. MiXCR, applied by TCRdb to the reads, yields one record per CDR3 protein. Among over 150,000 distinct CDR3 sequences listed, approximately 50% were seen once. Sequencing was performed on sorted CD4+, CD8+, or CD8+CD57+ T cells (not recorded which) from PBMCs. The source is a human donor in good health, serving as a control.

This clonotype was seen at least ten times. The chain joins TRBV5-1 to TRBJ1-4, with TRBD1 as a possible D gene (5 bases). The CDR3 covers 15 residues. V lost 0 bases, J lost 4 bases, and 10 bases lay in between. Germline values: CDR1 SGHRS, CDR2 YFSETQ. The CDR3, as DNA: TGCGCCAGCAGCTTGGAAGGGGCGCTTAATGAAAAACTGTTTTTT. This codes for CASSLEGALNEKLFF.

This clonotype has a count of ten or more. CDR3 in amino acids: CSAPNRGQGIEQYF. As DNA, the CDR3 is TGCAGTGCGCCTAACAGGGGACAGGGGATCGAGCAGTACTTC. This chain connects TRBV20-1 to TRBJ2-7, with 10 bases fitting TRBD1. This CDR3 spans 14 amino acids. Germline V gene sequence: CDR1 DFQATT, CDR2 SNEGSKA (reference sequence). V trimming: 6 bases; J trimming: 6 bases; junction bases outside the gene matches: 11.

This sequence joins TRBV20-1 and TRBJ2-7; TRBD2 matches at 7 bases. Germline assignment: CDR1 DFQATT and CDR2 SNEGSKA (reference sequence). The CDR3 spans 14 residues. The V gene end was trimmed by 0 bases and the J gene end by 1 base; junction bases not matched to a gene: 3. The CDR3 protein is CSARDGGDSYEQYF. The CDR3 DNA is TGCAGTGCTAGAGATGGGGGGGATTCCTACGAGCAGTACTTC.

V usage is TRBV10-3 and J usage is TRBJ2-1, with 8 bases fitting TRBD1. The germline V gene encodes CDR1 ENHRY and CDR2 SYGVKD. V dropped 6 bases and J dropped 4; count of bases not matched to a gene: 8. There are 15 residues in the CDR3. CDR3 in amino acids: CAIRATGQGYNEQFF. In nucleotides, the CDR3 is TGTGCCATCAGGGCTACCGGACAGGGATACAATGAGCAGTTCTTC.

In this sample, this clonotype turned up a few times. The chain uses TRBV4-2 and TRBJ2-1; 7 bases match TRBD2. Trimming at V came to 4 bases and at J to 12 bases, leaving 6 bases not matched to a gene. Per germline, CDR1 LGHNA and CDR2 YNFKEQ. The CDR3 totals 12 residues. CDR3 bases: TGTGCCAGCAGCCCCACTAGCGATCGGCAGTTCTTC. Translation: CASSPTSDRQFF.

This clonotype was seen ten or more times. This chain connects TRBV12-3 or TRBV12-4 to TRBJ2-2; D may match TRBD1 or TRBD2 (6 bases each). Trimming removed 4 bases from V and 4 bases from J, with 19 bases in between. This CDR3 contains 17 residues. The CDR3 DNA reads TGTGCCAGCAGTTCAGTACGTCTCGGGGGCCTCACCGGGGAGCTGTTTTTT. It yields the protein CASSSVRLGGLTGELFF.

By proportion, this clonotype is medium-sized (0.01 to 0.1%). The V gene is TRBV25-1, the J gene TRBJ1-6; D ambiguous. The CDR3 is 15 residues long. Germline loops: CDR1 MGHDK, CDR2 SYGVNS. Trimming stripped 7 bases from V and 7 bases from J, with 17 bases between. The CDR3 DNA sequence: TGTGCCAGCATCCCGACTTGGATCGCAAATTCACCCCTCCACTTT. Translating it yields CASIPTWIANSPLHF.

With regard to this clonotype: A much larger clone lies one base from this, so it may be a read error. J is TRBJ1-1 and V is TRBV24-1; D is undetermined. Per the germline V gene, CDR1 is KGHDR and CDR2 is SFDVKD. This CDR3 has 14 residues. Trimming left V 6 bases short and J 10 bases short, with 20 bases between. This CDR3 reads CATSPPLLPSGAFF. The DNA of the CDR3 is TGTGCCACCAGTCCTCCCCTGCTTCCTTCTGGAGCTTTCTTT.

In its sample, this clonotype was seen a few times. The rearrangement joins TRBV7-2 to TRBJ2-7; D not certain. V lost 3 bases, J lost 2 bases, and 8 bases lay in between. CDR1 and CDR2 from the germline V gene are SGHTA and FQGNSA. This CDR3 spans 13 amino acids. Here the CDR3 DNA reads TGTGCCAGCAGCTTTCTTACAACCTACGAGCAGTACTTC. The encoded protein is CASSFLTTYEQYF.